These 27 T cell receptor beta chains were sequenced from one sample in a study of blood T cell repertoires in COVID-19 (dated by TCRdb to the early 2020s). The protocol used for the library was the immunoSEQ multiplex PCR assay. TCRdb obtained this table from immuneACCESS and retained in-frame rearrangements with V and J assigned. These tables miss some clones; where compared with another copy, unresolved V genes account for less than half of the shortfall, and the remainder is unexplained. The sample records a few hundred thousand clones, approximately 89% of which are singletons. The top ten clonotypes cover 1.5% to 2% of the sample. What was sequenced was peripheral blood. The receptors were gathered from a young woman with COVID-19, enrolled during active disease.

The genes are TRBV7-9 and TRBJ2-5, with D perhaps TRBD1 (6 bases). The length of the CDR3 is 13 residues. V lost 8 bases to trimming and J lost 4 bases, with 14 bases between them. Germline lookup yields CDR1 SEHNR and CDR2 FQNEAQ (reference sequence). CDR3 sequence reads: CASERARGETQYF. CDR3 DNA sequence: TGTGCCAGCGAACGAGCCAGGGGAGAGACCCAGTACTTC.

The V and J genes are TRBV11-2 and TRBJ2-3; unclear D gene. The CDR3 totals 12 residues. Trimming pared 1 base from V and 7 bases from J, leaving 6 bases between. Germline CDR1 is SGHAT and CDR2 is FQNNGV. The CDR3 loop reads CASSLGGNTQYF. In DNA, the CDR3 is TGTGCCAGCAGCTTAGGCGGCAATACGCAGTATTTT.

CDR3 DNA: TGTGCCAGCAGCCCGGATACACTACAGGGTAGTGGCTACACCTTC. The encoded protein is CASSPDTLQGSGYTF. The chain employs TRBV5-5 and TRBJ1-2; tentatively, D is TRBD1 (6 bases). The CDR3 sequence is 15 residues long. CDR1 and CDR2 from the germline V gene are SGHKS and YYEKEE (reference sequence). Trimming pared 4 bases from V and 7 bases from J, leaving 20 bases between.

This sequence joins TRBV6-5 and TRBJ2-7, with TRBD2 matching over 7 bases. The CDR3 runs 15 residues. Trimming at V came to 5 bases and at J to 0 bases, leaving 7 bases not matched to a gene. CDR1 is MNHEY and CDR2 is SVGAGI in the germline V gene. The CDR3: CASSPSRDYSYEQYF. As DNA, the CDR3 is TGTGCCAGCAGTCCTTCCCGGGACTACTCCTACGAGCAGTACTTC.

V is TRBV7-2 and J is TRBJ2-2; D call uncertain. Looked up from germline, CDR1 is SGHTA and CDR2 is FQGNSA. The CDR3 loop spans 13 amino acids. Deletions cut 1 base from V and 6 bases from J, with 6 bases between. The CDR3 DNA is TGTGCCAGCAGCTTAGTGGCTGCCGGGGAGCTGTTTTTT. It codes for CASSLVAAGELFF.

The genes are TRBV20-1 and TRBJ2-3; 10 positions agree with TRBD2. V gave up 3 bases and J gave up 4 bases; unmatched junction bases: 10. Germline CDR1 DFQATT, CDR2 SNEGSKA (reference sequence). CDR3 size: 16 residues. The CDR3 spells CSASRSAGGASDTQYF. CDR3 sequence (DNA): TGCAGTGCTAGTAGGTCAGCGGGGGGGGCATCAGATACGCAGTATTTT.

The chain uses TRBV9 and TRBJ2-2; maybe TRBD1 (5 bases). Germline CDR1 and CDR2: SGDLS and YYNGEE. Trimming pared 5 bases from V and 0 bases from J, leaving 14 bases between. The CDR3 totals 16 residues. The CDR3 coding sequence is TGTGCCAGCAGTCTGGGATCCAGGGCGAACACCGGGGAGCTGTTTTTT. Encoded protein: CASSLGSRANTGELFF.

V is TRBV13 and J is TRBJ1-1; 12 nucleotides line up with TRBD1. CDR1 and CDR2 (germline): PRHDT, FYEKMQ (reference sequence). The CDR3 runs 15 residues. Trimming removed 5 bases from V and 11 bases from J; junction bases left unmatched: 12. Here the CDR3 DNA reads TGTGCCAGCAGCCCCTACCCGGGACAGGGGGCGGGTGCTTTCTTT. Translating gives CASSPYPGQGAGAFF. The full variable domain, in which reference TRBV13 and TRBJ1-1 provide the parts outside the CDR3, is AAGVIQSPRHLIKEKRETATLKCYPIPRHDTVYWYQQGPGQDPQFLISFYEKMQSDKGSIPDRFSAQQFSDYHSELNMSSLELGDSALYFCASSPYPGQGAGAFFGQGTRLTVV.

V gene TRBV4-3 combines with J gene TRBJ2-7, with unresolved D. CDR3 length: 13 amino acids. Germline V gene sequence: CDR1 LGHNA, CDR2 YSLEER. The V end lost 4 bases, the J end lost 2 bases, and 9 bases lay between the germline ends. CDR3 in amino acids: CASSPGTTYEQYF. Here the CDR3 DNA reads TGCGCCAGCAGCCCCGGAACTACCTACGAGCAGTACTTC.

The gene calls are TRBV7-9 and TRBJ1-1; TRBD1 matches 11 bases. CDR3 size: 17 residues. The J segment lost 0 bases and the V segment lost 4 bases, leaving 7 bases of the junction unmatched. The germline V gene encodes CDR1 SEHNR and CDR2 FQNEAQ (reference sequence). The CDR3 DNA reads TGTGCCAGCAGCTCCCGGACAGGGGGCGTCATGAACACTGAAGCTTTCTTT. This translates into CASSSRTGGVMNTEAFF. Complete variable domain (other parts from reference TRBV7-9 and TRBJ1-1): DTGVSQNPRHKITKRGQNVTFRCDPISEHNRLYWYRQTLGQGPEFLTYFQNEAQLEKSRLLSDRFSAERPKGSFSTLEIQRTEQGDSAMYLCASSSRTGGVMNTEAFFGQGTRLTVV.

V usage is TRBV4-2 and J usage is TRBJ1-5; 7 positions match TRBD1. Trimming at V came to 1 base and at J to 2 bases, leaving 2 bases not matched to a gene. This CDR3 has 15 amino acids. The germline V gene has CDR1 LGHNA and CDR2 YNFKEQ. The CDR3 is CASSQGTGGNQPQHF. CDR3 coding DNA: TGTGCCAGCAGCCAAGGAACAGGGGGCAATCAGCCCCAGCATTTT.

The chain employs TRBV30 and TRBJ2-1, with TRBD1 as a possible D gene (6 bases). The CDR3 contains 14 residues. In germline, CDR1 is GTSNPN, CDR2 SVGIG (reference sequence). V lost 0 bases and J lost 9, with 15 bases in between. This CDR3 is CAWSVVVRGGEQFF. The CDR3 DNA reads as TGTGCCTGGAGTGTGGTTGTCAGGGGTGGTGAGCAGTTCTTC.

J is TRBJ2-2 and V is TRBV2; 8 bases align to TRBD2. The CDR3 contains 15 residues. J lost 2 bases, V lost 7 bases, and 6 bases had no gene match. Germline-derived CDR1 and CDR2 are SNHLY and FYNNEI. The CDR3 is CASTPGLGNTGELFF. CDR3 coding DNA: TGTGCCAGCACTCCGGGACTAGGCAACACCGGGGAGCTGTTTTTT.

The genes are TRBV6-5 and TRBJ1-2; tentatively, D is TRBD1 (6 bases). Per germline, CDR1 MNHEY and CDR2 SVGAGI. Trimming took 6 bases from V and 4 from J, leaving 18 bases between them. The CDR3 contains 15 residues. The DNA for the CDR3 is TGTGCCAGCAGCCGAACACTGACAGGAGCCTATGGCTACACCTTC. Protein: CASSRTLTGAYGYTF.

V usage is TRBV5-1 and J usage is TRBJ1-2; 11 bases agree with TRBD1. With V trimmed by 0 bases and J by 4 bases, 2 bases remained unmatched. This CDR3 spans 15 amino acids. Germline V gives CDR1 SGHRS, CDR2 YFSETQ. CDR3 sequence (DNA): TGCGCCAGCAGCTTGGGGACAGGGGGCGGCTATGGCTACACCTTC. It codes for CASSLGTGGGYGYTF.

As to this clone: Germline and junction disagree at one end, which may indicate a read error. The J gene is TRBJ2-5, the V gene TRBV7-8, with TRBD2 matching over 12 bases. The CDR3 length is 14 residues. CDR1 SGHVS and CDR2 FQNEAQ come from the germline V gene. The CDR3: CASSLVVGLAGKHF. The CDR3 region has the DNA TGTGCCAGCAGCTTAGTGGTAGGACTAGCGGGGAAGCACTTC. The whole variable domain, remainder taken from reference TRBV7-8 and TRBJ2-5, is GAGVSQSPRYKVAKRGQDVALRCDPISGHVSLFWYQQALGQGPEFLTYFQNEAQLDKSGLPSDRFFAERPEGSVSTLKIQRTQQEDSAVYLCASSLVVGLAGKHFGPGTRLLVL.

Only a few counts were recorded for this clone. The rearrangement uses TRBV4-2 and TRBJ1-4; the match to TRBD1 covers 7 bases. The germline V gene has CDR1 LGHNA and CDR2 YNFKEQ. The CDR3 has 16 amino acids. Unmatched junction bases numbered 10, after V lost 3 bases and J lost 6 bases. The DNA for the CDR3 is TGTGCCAGCAGCCAGTACGACGGGACAGTTGATGAAAAACTGTTTTTT. This translates into CASSQYDGTVDEKLFF.

This clone was seen a few times. The chain uses TRBV24-1 and TRBJ2-3, with 7 bases matching TRBD1. Trimming removed 4 bases from V and 0 bases from J; junction bases left unmatched: 6. The CDR3 length is 16 residues. Germline V gene lookup returns CDR1 KGHDR and CDR2 SFDVKD. CDR3 coding DNA: TGTGCCACCAGTGACGCGACAGGGTCAAGCACAGATACGCAGTATTTT. Its protein is CATSDATGSSTDTQYF.

The genes are TRBV19 and TRBJ2-1, with 12 nucleotides matching TRBD2. The germline V gene has CDR1 LNHDA and CDR2 SQIVND (reference sequence). V lost 5 bases to trimming and J lost 2 bases; unmatched junction nucleotides: 4. The CDR3 consists of 16 residues. CDR3 DNA: TGTGCCAGTAGTCCTTCTAGCGGGGGGGCCTACAATGAGCAGTTCTTC. It codes for CASSPSSGGAYNEQFF.

J is TRBJ2-7 and V is TRBV27; D possibly corresponds to TRBD1 (6 bases). The CDR3 has 14 amino acids. The germline CDR1 and CDR2 sequences are MNHEY and SMNVEV (reference sequence). V lost 2 bases, J lost 4 bases, and 12 bases lay in between. The CDR3: CASSLGGSPYEQYF. CDR3 sequence (DNA): TGTGCCAGCAGTTTAGGGGGCAGCCCATACGAGCAGTACTTC.

The V and J genes are TRBV4-3 and TRBJ1-4, with 8 positions matching TRBD1. CDR1 and CDR2 (germline): LGHNA, YSLEER. The CDR3 sequence is 17 residues long. V shed 0 bases, J shed 4 bases, and the junction held 7 bases outside the gene matches. CDR3 sequence reads: CASSQERTGLNNEKLFF. The CDR3 DNA follows: TGCGCCAGCAGCCAAGAACGGACAGGGCTTAATAATGAAAAACTGTTTTTT.

This chain joins TRBV2 and TRBJ2-7; D might be TRBD2 (5 bases). Germline CDR1 and CDR2: SNHLY and FYNNEI. V shed 5 bases and J shed 4 bases, with 9 bases lying between them. This CDR3 comprises 12 residues. CDR3: CASSRTAYEQYF. The CDR3 nucleotides are TGTGCCAGCAGTCGGACTGCGTACGAGCAGTACTTC.

The chain links TRBV6-7 to TRBJ1-5; 7 positions agree with TRBD1. TRBV6-7 is sorted into the ORF group, with uncertain function. V lost 7 bases, J lost 2 bases, and 17 bases stayed unmatched. CDR3 length equals 18 residues. This chain's CDR3 is CASTRGARTPGGNQPQHF. Written as DNA, the CDR3 is TGTGCCAGCACCAGGGGGGCCAGGACCCCGGGGGGCAATCAGCCCCAGCATTTT.

This rearrangement joins TRBV2 to TRBJ2-2, with 10 bases fitting TRBD1. J gave up 5 bases and V 9 bases, and 9 bases lay outside the gene matches. CDR3 size: 15 residues. CDR1 is SNHLY, CDR2 FYNNEI, per germline. CDR3: CASKRDRGNTGELFF. The CDR3 DNA sequence: TGTGCCAGTAAGCGGGACAGGGGTAATACCGGGGAGCTGTTTTTT.

This clone was seen a few times. This chain links TRBV6-4 with TRBJ2-3; 11 bases are shared with TRBD2. The CDR3 runs to 15 residues. Germline CDR1 and CDR2: MRHNA and SNTAGT. V was pared by 5 bases and J by 5 bases, with 6 bases of the junction left unmatched. DNA of the CDR3: TGTGCCAGCAGTTTAGAAGGGACTAGCGGAGATACGCAGTATTTT. The encoded protein is CASSLEGTSGDTQYF.

This sequence joins TRBV18 and TRBJ1-5, with D maybe TRBD1 (5 bases). The germline V gene encodes CDR1 KGHSH and CDR2 LQKENI. The CDR3 totals 16 residues. Deletions cut 5 bases from V and 1 base from J, with 15 bases between. The CDR3 coding sequence is TGTGCCAGCTCAAGCCGACAGTCCTTAAGCAATCAGCCCCAGCATTTT. This sequence encodes CASSSRQSLSNQPQHF.

This chain links TRBV6-1 with TRBJ1-6, with TRBD1 matching 8 bases. The trim removed 4 bases at V and 9 bases at J, leaving 11 bases unmatched. The germline V gene has CDR1 MNHNS and CDR2 SASEGT. The CDR3 extends over 16 amino acids. The CDR3 bases are TGTGCCAGCAGTGGAGTACATAGACAGGGGAGTTCACCCCTCCACTTT. This codes for CASSGVHRQGSSPLHF.